This TCR beta chain was identified in a study of radiation and T cells in renal cell carcinoma. Study context: Nephrectomy followed 15 Gy stereotactic body radiation by 4 weeks.

The time point was: blood 2 weeks post-SBRT. As to treatment: 15 Gy SBRT to primary tumor, nephrectomy 4 weeks later. Overall study findings and caveats: Baseline intratumoral clonotype presence is unknown without pretreatment biopsies. From baseline, blood top tumor clonotypes peaked at 2 weeks post-radiation.

Clones were sequenced by immunoSEQ multiplex PCR, and TCRdb holds only the in-frame ones, with some missing. This table has 150,000 or so clones, about nine tenths appearing once. CDR3 length: 16 amino acids. V lost 1 base to trimming and J lost 6 bases; unmatched junction nucleotides: 8. Germline values: CDR1 SGHNT, CDR2 YYREEE (reference sequence). In regard to this clone: Antigen: not known.

J is TRBJ2-3 and V is TRBV5-4, with TRBD2 matching over 10 bases. The material was blood, obtained from a patient whose treatment included radiotherapy and nephrectomy. The sequence came from a woman aged 45-65 years with renal cell carcinoma. Written as DNA, the CDR3 is TGTGCCAGCAGCTTGCAGCTAGCGGGGGCCCGGGATACGCAGTATTTT. Translated: CASSLQLAGARDTQYF.